This T cell receptor beta chain appears in the sequencing data of a study of OX40 agonist ivuxolimab in advanced cancers. Background on the whole study: Ivuxolimab was an agonistic, fully human IgG2 monoclonal antibody directed against OX40 (CD134), a costimulatory receptor. The paper describes the monotherapy dose-escalation part (N ≈ 50 patients) of the phase I trial of ivuxolimab. Partial responses were achieved by three dose-escalation patients, of whom one had hepatocellular carcinoma and two had cutaneous melanoma. The dose-escalation cohort was around 84% male with a mean age of around 64 years, ranging from roughly 20 to 80. Peripheral TCRbeta sequencing was intended to test whether TCR sequence diversity was altered and clonal T-cell expansion was caused by ivuxolimab. Intravenous ivuxolimab was administered to patients every 2 weeks at six dose levels: 0.01, 0.1, 0.3, 1.5, 3 and 10 mg/kg. Of the roughly 54 dose-escalation patients, hepatocellular carcinoma was present in approximately 20, melanoma in approximately 15, renal cell carcinoma in 9 and head and neck cancer in 9. Prior anti-PD-1, anti-PD-L1 or anti-CTLA-4 therapy was permitted, and checkpoint inhibitors had been received by approximately 39% of dose-escalation patients. The paper's findings and limits, for the study overall: Low levels of normalized T-cell clonal expansion were also seen in some nonresponding patients. At doses from 0.1 to 3.0 mg/kg, clonal expansion was seen in both CD4+ and CD8+ blood T cells between baseline and week 6. After ivuxolimab, more expanded clones were found on average in CD8+ T cells than in CD4+ T cells. In partial responders in the 0.1-3.0 mg/kg groups, normalized peripheral clonal expansion was found to be among the lowest, especially among CD8+ T cells. The antigen specificity of the peripheral T cells that underwent clonal expansion was not determined.

The V and J ends are trimmed by 2 bases and 8 bases, leaving 10 bases between them. From the cysteine up to the phenylalanine, the CDR3 has a length of 13 residues. CDR3 DNA only is kept here, 39 bases in frame from base 1. Via the germline V gene, CDR1 is SGHRS and CDR2 YFSETQ. A note on this clone: Its binding antigen is unknown. No much larger clonotype is one base removed from it; base qualities were not supplied.

For sequencing of the TCRbeta CDR3 region, genomic DNA was extracted from the sorted cells. TCRbeta CDR3 regions were sequenced using the immunoSEQ Assay. TCRdb mirrors the immuneACCESS table, restricted to in-frame sequences. Some clones are absent from its copies; in checked studies, under half trace to an unresolved V gene, and the reason for the others is unknown. The sample includes approximately 74,000 clones, with around 80% observed a single time. The ten largest clones capture 4% to 6% of the sample. The trial excluded patients who had a history of autoimmune disease or who were on systemic immunosuppression. Peripheral blood for TCR sequencing was drawn from every dose cohort at baseline, at cycle 4 day 1 and at cycle 7 day 1. The samples were taken from a phase I, first-in-human, multicenter, open-label dose-escalation trial of ivuxolimab. Adults with locally advanced or metastatic melanoma, renal cell, hepatocellular, or head and neck squamous cell carcinoma were enrolled in the trial. Before TCR sequencing, CD4+ T cells and CD8+ T cells from peripheral blood were sorted into separate populations.

This receptor was taken from an adult with an advanced solid tumor such as melanoma, head and neck, liver or kidney cancer. Specimen: CD4+ or CD8+ T cells sorted from blood, collected in a trial of the OX40 agonist ivuxolimab. In this chain, TRBV5-1 is recombined with TRBJ1-4, with TRBD1 as a weak D call on 5 bases. The DNA sequence follows: TGCGCCAGCAGCTTCTGGGGGAAAGAAAAACTGTTTTTT. Its amino acids are CASSFWGKEKLFF.